The 19 T cell receptor beta chains below all came from one sample that was sequenced in a study of Ad26.COV2.S vaccination and SARS-CoV-2 variants. Assay used: immunoSEQ multiplex PCR; TCRdb lists only in-frame clones, some missing. The sample lists 410,000 or so clones, 92% occurring once. This sample's treatment: 15 to 20 received Ad26.COV2.S at low or high dose, single or two shots; several received placebo; per-sample allocation not given. Sampling happened 63 days after the first vaccine or placebo injection. Specimen: peripheral blood, collected in a trial of Ad26.COV2.S vaccine versus placebo. Receptor source: a person between 18 and 65 years old who received the Ad26.COV2.S COVID-19 vaccine or a placebo.

The rearrangement links TRBV6-8 to TRBJ2-3; the match to TRBD2 covers 9 bases. Unmatched junction bases numbered 19, after V lost 0 bases and J lost 0 bases. The germline CDR1 and CDR2 sequences are MNHGY and SAAAGT. CDR3 length: 22 amino acids. The CDR3 sequence is CASSYSRAGGPPGSPSTDTQYF. In DNA, the CDR3 is TGTGCCAGCAGTTACTCGAGGGCGGGGGGGCCTCCAGGCTCCCCTAGCACAGATACGCAGTATTTT.

The genes are TRBV7-8 and TRBJ2-5; maybe TRBD1 (6 bases). The CDR3 contains 16 residues. V gave up 2 bases and J gave up 2 bases, with 15 bases separating them. The V gene's germline CDR1 is SGHVS and CDR2 FQNEAQ. CDR3 sequence reads: CASSLIPGHSQETQYF. The CDR3 nucleotides are TGTGCCAGCAGCTTAATCCCGGGACACAGTCAAGAGACCCAGTACTTC.

The CDR3 protein is CASSVGIASSYEQYF. CDR3 in DNA: TGTGCCAGCAGCGTGGGGATTGCCTCCTCCTACGAGCAGTACTTC. The chain joins TRBV9 to TRBJ2-7; D unresolved. Trimming cost V 2 bases and J 0 bases, with 12 bases left between them. CDR3 length: 15 amino acids. Germline V gives CDR1 SGDLS, CDR2 YYNGEE.

The J gene is TRBJ1-1, the V gene TRBV28; 12 bases fit TRBD1. With 3 bases clipped from V and 0 bases from J, the junction kept 5 bases outside the gene matches. The CDR3 sequence is 17 residues long. Germline V gene lookup returns CDR1 MDHEN and CDR2 SYDVKM. The CDR3: CASSLGTGGWLNTEAFF. The CDR3 DNA reads as TGTGCCAGCAGTTTGGGGACAGGGGGCTGGCTGAACACTGAAGCTTTCTTT.

This chain uses TRBV19 with TRBJ2-1; 9 nucleotides agree with TRBD1. CDR1 LNHDA and CDR2 SQIVND come from the germline V gene (reference sequence). This CDR3 is 15 amino acids long. The junction had 9 bases not matched to a gene; V was cut back by 5 bases and J by 7 bases. In nucleotides, the CDR3 is TGTGCCAGTAGTTCCGGGACAGGGTTTTCGAATGAGCAGTTCTTC. This codes for CASSSGTGFSNEQFF.

This chain links TRBV29-1 with TRBJ2-5; no definite D call. Trimming left V 3 bases short and J 5 bases short, with 13 bases between. The CDR3 is 13 amino acids. The germline V gene has CDR1 SQVTM and CDR2 ANQGSEA. CDR3 in DNA: TGCAGCGTTGACTACGGGTCCGCCGAGACCCAGTACTTC. Translation gives CSVDYGSAETQYF.

The rearrangement joins TRBV24-1 to TRBJ2-5, with 10 nucleotides matching TRBD1. Germline V lookup: CDR1 KGHDR, CDR2 SFDVKD. V shed 2 bases and J 5 bases; nucleotides not matched to a gene: 10. The CDR3 is made up of 17 amino acids. The CDR3 nucleotides read TGTGCCACCAGTGATTGGGGACAGGGGATGGGAGCCGAGACCCAGTACTTC. The encoded protein is CATSDWGQGMGAETQYF.

The J gene is TRBJ2-7, the V gene TRBV7-6, with 7 bases lining up with TRBD1. CDR3 length equals 15 residues. Per germline, CDR1 SGHVS and CDR2 FNYEAQ. The ends lost 5 bases at V and 3 bases at J; junction bases unmatched: 10. The CDR3 loop is CASSPRSGQNYEQYF. CDR3 in DNA: TGTGCCAGCAGCCCTCGATCGGGACAGAACTACGAGCAGTACTTC.

This chain links TRBV7-9 with TRBJ1-5; tentative D call: TRBD1 (5 bases). The length of the CDR3 is 13 residues. Trimming removed 5 bases at V and 6 bases at J, with 11 bases between. Germline CDR1 and CDR2: SEHNR and FQNEAQ (reference sequence). The CDR3 region is CASSPGGGQPQHF. Written as DNA, the CDR3 is TGTGCCAGCAGCCCGGGGGGGGGTCAGCCCCAGCATTTT.

This chain uses TRBV12-3 or TRBV12-4 with TRBJ1-6; perhaps TRBD1 as D (5 bases). V was cut by 6 bases and J by 11 bases, with 14 bases left in between. The length of the CDR3 is 13 residues. The CDR3 coding sequence is TGTGCCAGCAGCCAGAGCCAGGGAACACCCCTCCACTTT. Translated: CASSQSQGTPLHF.

The V gene is TRBV5-1, the J gene TRBJ2-5; D possibly corresponds to TRBD2 (6 bases). The CDR3 contains 15 residues. Germline-derived CDR1 and CDR2 are SGHRS and YFSETQ. Trimming took off 0 bases at V and 5 bases at J, with 14 bases between the two ends. CDR3 in amino acids: CASSLEYGGGETQYF. As DNA, the CDR3 is TGCGCCAGCAGCTTGGAATACGGTGGAGGGGAGACCCAGTACTTC.

The chain carries TRBV3-1 (or the pseudogene TRBV3-2) and TRBJ1-5; D is unresolved. This CDR3 spans 17 amino acids. CDR1 and CDR2 (germline): LGHDT, YNNKEL (reference sequence). V was pared by 0 bases and J by 0 bases, with 12 bases between. The CDR3 DNA is TGTGCCAGCAGCCAAGACGAGCGTCCATATAGCAATCAGCCCCAGCATTTT. Its protein is CASSQDERPYSNQPQHF.

CDR3 nucleotide sequence: TGTGCCAGCTCACCGGCGCTAGCATCGTTCCCCGGGGAGCTGTTTTTT. Amino acids: CASSPALASFPGELFF. The chain has TRBV18 and TRBJ2-2, with a tentative D call TRBD2 (5 bases). The CDR3 has 16 residues. Germline V gene data show CDR1 as KGHSH and CDR2 as LQKENI. V lost 3 bases and J 6 bases, leaving 17 bases between the germline ends.

This chain joins TRBV6-2 or TRBV6-3 and TRBJ2-7; TRBD1 matches 7 bases. Germline CDR1 reads MNHEY; CDR2 reads SVGEGT. V lost 4 bases and J lost 3; bases outside the gene matches: 18. The CDR3 runs 18 residues. CDR3 protein: CASSSTGQAGYNSYEQYF. Written as DNA, the CDR3 is TGTGCCAGCAGTTCCACTGGACAGGCTGGGTATAACAGCTACGAGCAGTACTTC.

The chain recombines TRBV3-1 (or the pseudogene TRBV3-2) with TRBJ1-6; a weak D match, TRBD1 (5 bases). Germline CDR1 is LGHDT and CDR2 is YNNKEL (reference sequence). V lost 3 bases to trimming and J lost 4 bases, with 13 bases between them. The CDR3 totals 16 residues. The CDR3: CASSHFSGRYNSPLHF. The CDR3 DNA reads as TGTGCCAGCAGCCACTTCTCGGGACGGTATAATTCACCCCTCCACTTT.

A single count supports this clone. The chain carries TRBV6-1 and TRBJ1-5; D gene unclear. CDR1 and CDR2 from the germline V gene are MNHNS and SASEGT. The CDR3 consists of 13 residues. V lost 1 base, J lost 6 bases, and 7 bases lay in between. The DNA for the CDR3 is TGTGCCAGCAGTGAAGTTGAGGGTCAGCCCCAGCATTTT. It translates to CASSEVEGQPQHF.

The CDR3 DNA is TGTGCCAGTAGTATAGGCGTCAGCTATGAGCAGTTCTTC. It encodes CASSIGVSYEQFF. The V call is TRBV19, the J call TRBJ2-1; unclear D gene. The CDR3 contains 13 residues. The germline gives CDR1 LNHDA, CDR2 SQIVND (reference sequence). V was clipped by 1 base and J by 8 bases, with 9 bases between them.

J is TRBJ1-2 and V is TRBV4-3; 9 bases are shared with TRBD1. V was pared by 3 bases and J by 4 bases, with 6 bases of the junction left unmatched. Germline CDR1 LGHNA, CDR2 YSLEER. The CDR3 loop spans 15 amino acids. Written as DNA, the CDR3 is TGCGCCAGCAGCCACACAGGGGGCGTCGGCTATGGCTACACCTTC. Protein product: CASSHTGGVGYGYTF.

This sequence joins TRBV19 and TRBJ1-5, with D tentatively TRBD1 (5 bases). The CDR3 runs to 13 residues. Germline V gives CDR1 LNHDA, CDR2 SQIVND (reference sequence). The germline V and J ends were trimmed by 5 bases and 7 bases, with 12 bases remaining between them. CDR3 protein: CASSLTAPQPQHF. The CDR3 nucleotides are TGTGCCAGTAGTTTGACAGCACCCCAGCCCCAGCATTTT.